This TCR beta chain emerged from a study of CD8 T cell repertoires and HIV-1 epitope variants. Germline CDR1 reads SGHRS; CDR2 reads YFSETQ. CDR3 size: 18 residues. The J segment lost 5 bases and the V segment lost 0 bases, leaving 9 bases of the junction unmatched. With regard to this clone: Its matching antigen is unknown.

The assay was immunoSEQ multiplex PCR, and TCRdb's table has in-frame clones only and misses some. The table shows 5,700 or so clones, with about three fifths occurring only once. The clonotype comes from a male donor with HIV. The chain is built from TRBV5-1 and TRBJ2-1; TRBD2 aligns across 12 bases. The material sequenced was cultured CD8+ T cells derived from PBMCs. The CDR3 reads CASSLGDRLAGAHNEQFF. CDR3 nucleotides: TGCGCCAGCAGCTTGGGAGACAGACTAGCGGGAGCCCACAATGAGCAGTTCTTC.